The present entry profiles one T cell receptor beta chain with its context. What it binds is not known. This entry is derived from a study of Ad26.COV2.S vaccination and SARS-CoV-2 variants. Looking at the study overall: In the study, Ad26.COV2.S was injected intramuscularly once, or twice 56 days apart.

The protocol was immunoSEQ multiplex PCR, while the TCRdb copy is restricted to in-frame clones and leaves out a portion. The sample lists around 500,000 clones, roughly 87% occurring once. Germline V gives CDR1 SEHNR, CDR2 FQNEAQ (reference sequence). Between the trimmed V and J ends, which lost 1 base and 7 bases, there was a span of 10 bases. This CDR3 is 13 amino acids long. Treatment of the sample: roughly 18 received Ad26.COV2.S at low or high dose, single or two shots; roughly 5 received placebo; per-sample allocation not given. Day 63 after the first injection of vaccine or placebo was the sampling time. Broader study findings: Non-spike TCR breadth showed similarity between vaccine and placebo recipients. Responses of T cells in total may have been underestimated by the TCR breadth and depth analyses.

Sequencing used peripheral blood, obtained in a trial of Ad26.COV2.S vaccine versus placebo. The rearrangement links TRBV7-9 to TRBJ1-2; TRBD1 might be the D (5 bases). The sequence was collected from a person between 18 and 60 years old who received the Ad26.COV2.S COVID-19 vaccine or a placebo. CDR3 coding DNA: TGTGCCAGCAGCTTAGTGGGGGGGTTTGGCTACACCTTC. Amino acids: CASSLVGGFGYTF.